The 8 T cell receptor beta chains in this list originate from one sample, sequenced in a study of cytotoxic CD8 clonotypes in ibrutinib-treated CLL. Data came from immunoSEQ multiplex PCR; TCRdb stores just in-frame clones and leaves some out. There are 50,000 to 60,000 clones in the sample; around four fifths occur only once, and around 21% lies in the top ten. The source was PBMCs, collected after 24 months of ibrutinib treatment. The source of these receptors is a human donor with chronic lymphocytic leukemia.

V gene TRBV14 combines with J gene TRBJ1-1; no firm D call. This CDR3 is built from 15 residues. CDR1 is SGHDN, CDR2 FVKESK, per germline. V was clipped by 2 bases and J by 4 bases, with 14 bases between them. CDR3 DNA: TGTGCCAGCAGCCAATCGGCCGGGTCGACCACTGAAGCTTTCTTT. Protein: CASSQSAGSTTEAFF.

CDR3 residues: CASKGDSTETQYF. Written as DNA, the CDR3 is TGTGCCAGTAAGGGGGACAGCACAGAGACCCAGTACTTC. The chain is built from TRBV19 and TRBJ2-5; 7 nucleotides match TRBD1. Looked up from germline, CDR1 is LNHDA and CDR2 is SQIVND (reference sequence). After removal of 7 bases from V and 4 bases from J, the junction contained 6 bases not matched to a gene. The CDR3 is 13 residues long. Complete variable domain (other parts from reference TRBV19 and TRBJ2-5): DGGITQSPKYLFRKEGQNVTLSCEQNLNHDAMYWYRQDPGQGLRLIYYSQIVNDFQKGDIAEGYSVSREKKESFPLTVTSAQKNPTAFYLCASKGDSTETQYFGPGTRLLVL.

This rearrangement joins TRBV7-6 to TRBJ2-6; no definite D call. This CDR3 is 17 amino acids long. The V gene lost 4 bases and the J gene lost 5 bases, with 18 bases spanning the gap. CDR1 SGHVS and CDR2 FNYEAQ come from the germline V gene. Here the CDR3 reads CASSWYTSQSRANVLTF. The CDR3 DNA sequence: TGTGCCAGCAGCTGGTACACCTCACAAAGTCGGGCCAACGTCCTGACTTTC.

V and J are TRBV21-1 and TRBJ2-3; the DNA was not compared with TRBD2, the D call given in the table. TRBV21-1 is assigned pseudogene status. The CDR3 spans 12 residues. This CDR3 reads CASSDPRDTQYF. In DNA form, the CDR3 reads TGTGCCAGCTCAGACCCGCGGGATACGCAGTATTTT.

This sequence joins TRBV27 and TRBJ1-2; D gene ambiguous. Germline V gene sequence: CDR1 MNHEY, CDR2 SMNVEV (reference sequence). The ends were cut back, 2 bases at V and 3 bases at J, with 7 bases in the middle. The length of the CDR3 is 13 residues. CDR3 protein: CASSLEGHYGYTF. The CDR3 DNA reads as TGTGCCAGCAGTTTAGAAGGCCACTATGGCTACACCTTC.

This chain joins TRBV6-1 and TRBJ1-1; D is unclear. There are 13 residues in the CDR3. The V end lost 4 bases, the J end lost 3 bases, and 9 bases lay between the germline ends. Germline V lookup: CDR1 MNHNS, CDR2 SASEGT. CDR3 residues: CASSARKDTEAFF. For the CDR3, the DNA is TGTGCCAGCAGTGCCCGGAAGGACACTGAAGCTTTCTTT.

The chain links TRBV7-2 to TRBJ2-5; possible D gene TRBD1, 6 bases. Germline assignment: CDR1 SGHTA and CDR2 FQGNSA. The CDR3 consists of 13 residues. Trimming removed 5 bases from V and 5 bases from J, with 12 bases in between. DNA for the CDR3: TGTGCCAGCAGCGAGACAGGAGCCGAGACCCAGTACTTC. It yields the protein CASSETGAETQYF.

CDR3 DNA sequence: TGTGCCAGTAGTATCCAGACTAGCGGAGCCTACGAGCAGTACTTC. It codes for CASSIQTSGAYEQYF. This sequence joins TRBV19 and TRBJ2-7, with 9 bases fitting TRBD2. J lost 2 bases, V lost 3 bases, and 5 bases had no gene match. The CDR3 covers 15 residues. Germline CDR1 reads LNHDA; CDR2 reads SQIVND (reference sequence). Drawing the rest from reference TRBV19 and TRBJ2-7, the complete variable domain is DGGITQSPKYLFRKEGQNVTLSCEQNLNHDAMYWYRQDPGQGLRLIYYSQIVNDFQKGDIAEGYSVSREKKESFPLTVTSAQKNPTAFYLCASSIQTSGAYEQYFGPGTRLTVT.